This T cell receptor beta chain was captured by sequencing in a study of identical twins. Regarding the study as a whole: High-abundance cord blood beta clonotypes had fewer insertions; memory repertoires showed none. Within beta out-of-frame sequences, the excess sharing observed between twins was weaker. Zero-insertion findings could be partly confounded by invariant cells (MAIT and iNKT cells).

TCRdb redid the calling of the 5' RACE reads with MiXCR, one entry per CDR3 protein. The sample yields about 920,000 distinct CDR3 sequences, around an eighth seen once. V lost 2 bases, J lost 7 bases, and 10 bases stayed unmatched. CDR1 is ENHRY and CDR2 is SYGVKD in the germline V gene. This CDR3 is built from 18 residues. Worth noting for this clonotype: Antigen: not known.

The data were also submitted as part of a second study, on yellow fever vaccine responses in identical twins.

The chain links TRBV10-3 to TRBJ2-2; 13 nucleotides match TRBD2. The receptor comes from a young woman in good health. The sample consisted of PBMCs. The CDR3 region has the DNA TGTGCCATCAGTGAGACTAGACTAGCGGGAGGTGTCGGCGGGGAGCTGTTTTTT. Amino acid sequence: CAISETRLAGGVGGELFF.